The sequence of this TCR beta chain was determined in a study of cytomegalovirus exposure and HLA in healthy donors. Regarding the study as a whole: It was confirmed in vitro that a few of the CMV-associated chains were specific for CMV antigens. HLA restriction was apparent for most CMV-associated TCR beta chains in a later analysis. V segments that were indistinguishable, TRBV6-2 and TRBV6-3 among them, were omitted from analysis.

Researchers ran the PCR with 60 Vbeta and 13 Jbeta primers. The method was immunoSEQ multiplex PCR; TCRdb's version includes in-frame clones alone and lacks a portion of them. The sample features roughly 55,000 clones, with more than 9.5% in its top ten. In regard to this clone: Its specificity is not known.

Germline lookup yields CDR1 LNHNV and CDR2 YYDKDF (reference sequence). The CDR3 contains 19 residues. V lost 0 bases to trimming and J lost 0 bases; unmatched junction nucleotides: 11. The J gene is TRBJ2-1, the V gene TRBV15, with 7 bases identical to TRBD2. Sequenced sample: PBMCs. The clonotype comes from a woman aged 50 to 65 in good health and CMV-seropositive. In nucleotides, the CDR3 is TGTGCCACCAGCAGAGATCTGTCTAGCGGAGCCAGCTCCTACAATGAGCAGTTCTTC. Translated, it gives CATSRDLSSGASSYNEQFF.